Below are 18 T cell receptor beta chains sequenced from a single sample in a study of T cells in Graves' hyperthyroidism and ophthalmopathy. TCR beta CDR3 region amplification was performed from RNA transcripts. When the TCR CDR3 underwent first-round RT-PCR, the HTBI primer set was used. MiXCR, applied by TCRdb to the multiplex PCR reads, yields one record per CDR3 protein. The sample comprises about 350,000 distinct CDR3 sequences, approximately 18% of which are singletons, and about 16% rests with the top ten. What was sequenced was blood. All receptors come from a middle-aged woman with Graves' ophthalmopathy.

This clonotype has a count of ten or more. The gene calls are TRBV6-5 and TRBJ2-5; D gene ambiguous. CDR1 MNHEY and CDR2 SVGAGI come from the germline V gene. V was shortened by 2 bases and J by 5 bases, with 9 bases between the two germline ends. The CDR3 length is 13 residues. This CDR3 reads CASSYHTGETQYF. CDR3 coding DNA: TGTGCCAGCAGTTACCACACGGGTGAGACCCAGTACTTC.

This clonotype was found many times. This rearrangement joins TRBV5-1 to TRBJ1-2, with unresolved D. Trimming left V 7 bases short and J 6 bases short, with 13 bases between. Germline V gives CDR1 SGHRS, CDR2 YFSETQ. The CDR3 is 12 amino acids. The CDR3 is CASYHPTHGYTF. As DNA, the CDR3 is TGCGCCAGCTACCATCCGACCCATGGCTACACCTTC.

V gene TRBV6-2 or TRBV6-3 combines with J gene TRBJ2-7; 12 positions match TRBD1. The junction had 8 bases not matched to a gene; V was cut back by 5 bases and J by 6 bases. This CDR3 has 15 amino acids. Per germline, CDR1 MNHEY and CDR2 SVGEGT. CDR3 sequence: CASSPPGTGGAEQYF. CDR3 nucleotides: TGTGCCAGCAGTCCACCGGGGACAGGGGGCGCCGAGCAGTACTTC.

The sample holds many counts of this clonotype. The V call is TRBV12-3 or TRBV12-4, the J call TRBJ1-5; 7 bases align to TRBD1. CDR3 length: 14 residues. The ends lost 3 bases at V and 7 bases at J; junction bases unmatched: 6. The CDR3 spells CASSLTGTGQPQHF. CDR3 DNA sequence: TGTGCCAGCAGTTTGACAGGGACGGGACAGCCCCAGCATTTT.

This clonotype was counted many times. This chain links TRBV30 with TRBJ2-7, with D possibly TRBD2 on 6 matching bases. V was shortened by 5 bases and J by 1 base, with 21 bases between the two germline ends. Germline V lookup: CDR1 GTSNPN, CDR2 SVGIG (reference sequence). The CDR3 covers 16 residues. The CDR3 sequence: CAWGPPGGLPSYEQYF. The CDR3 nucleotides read TGTGCCTGGGGCCCCCCTGGCGGACTACCTTCCTACGAGCAGTACTTC.

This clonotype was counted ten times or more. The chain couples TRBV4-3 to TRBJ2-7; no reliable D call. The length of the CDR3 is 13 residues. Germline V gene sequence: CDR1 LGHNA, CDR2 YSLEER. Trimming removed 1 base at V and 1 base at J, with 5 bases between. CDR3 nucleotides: TGCGCCAGCAGCCAAGTAGGTTCCTACGAGCAGTACTTC. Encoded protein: CASSQVGSYEQYF.

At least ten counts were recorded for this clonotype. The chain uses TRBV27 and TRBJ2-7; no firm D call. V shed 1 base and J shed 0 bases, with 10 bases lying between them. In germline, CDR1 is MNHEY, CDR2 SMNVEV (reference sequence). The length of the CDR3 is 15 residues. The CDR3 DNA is TGTGCCAGCAGTTTATTCAAGACTGGCTCCTACGAGCAGTACTTC. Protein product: CASSLFKTGSYEQYF.

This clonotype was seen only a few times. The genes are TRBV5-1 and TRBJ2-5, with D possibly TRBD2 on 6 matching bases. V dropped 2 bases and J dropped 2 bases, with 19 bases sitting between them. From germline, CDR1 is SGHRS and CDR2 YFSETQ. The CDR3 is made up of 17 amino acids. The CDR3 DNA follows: TGCGCCAGCAGCTTAGGACGGCAGCTAGCGTGGCAAGAGACCCAGTACTTC. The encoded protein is CASSLGRQLAWQETQYF.

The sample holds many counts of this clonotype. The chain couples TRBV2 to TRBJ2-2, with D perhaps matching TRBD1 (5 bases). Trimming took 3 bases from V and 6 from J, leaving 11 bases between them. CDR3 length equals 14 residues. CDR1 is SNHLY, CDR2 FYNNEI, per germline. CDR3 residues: CASSDNRKAGELFF. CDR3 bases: TGTGCCAGCAGTGATAACAGGAAGGCCGGGGAGCTGTTTTTT.

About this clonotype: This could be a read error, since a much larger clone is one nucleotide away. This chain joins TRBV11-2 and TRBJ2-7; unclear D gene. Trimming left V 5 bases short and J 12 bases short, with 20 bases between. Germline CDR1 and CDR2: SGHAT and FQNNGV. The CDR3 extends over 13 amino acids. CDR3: CASSPIPNSETYF. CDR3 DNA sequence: TGTGCCAGCAGCCCAATACCAAACAGTGAAACGTACTTC. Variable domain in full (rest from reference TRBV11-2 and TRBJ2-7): EAGVAQSPRYKIIEKRQSVAFWCNPISGHATLYWYQQILGQGPKLLIQFQNNGVVDDSQLPKDRFSAERLKGVDSTLKIQPAKLEDSAVYLCASSPIPNSETYFGPGTRLTVT.

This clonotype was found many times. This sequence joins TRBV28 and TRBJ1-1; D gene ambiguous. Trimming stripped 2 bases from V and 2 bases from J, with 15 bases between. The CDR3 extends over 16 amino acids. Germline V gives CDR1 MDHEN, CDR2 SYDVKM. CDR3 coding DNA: TGTGCCAGCAGTTTAAAGTCGTACTGGGTCAACACTGAAGCTTTCTTT. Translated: CASSLKSYWVNTEAFF.

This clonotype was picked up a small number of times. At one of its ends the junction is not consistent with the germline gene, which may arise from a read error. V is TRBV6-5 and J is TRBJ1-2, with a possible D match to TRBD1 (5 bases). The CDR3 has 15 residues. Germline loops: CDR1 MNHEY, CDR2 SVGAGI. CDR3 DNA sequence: TGTGCCAGCAGTTACGGGCAGACAGATTTCTATGGCTACATCTTC. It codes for CASSYGQTDFYGYIF.

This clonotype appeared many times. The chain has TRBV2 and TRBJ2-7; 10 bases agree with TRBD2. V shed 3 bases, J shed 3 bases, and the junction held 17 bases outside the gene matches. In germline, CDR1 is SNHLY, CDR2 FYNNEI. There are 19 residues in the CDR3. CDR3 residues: CASSESMTGELAGRYEQYF. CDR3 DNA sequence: TGTGCCAGCAGTGAGTCTATGACAGGAGAACTAGCGGGACGCTACGAGCAGTACTTC.

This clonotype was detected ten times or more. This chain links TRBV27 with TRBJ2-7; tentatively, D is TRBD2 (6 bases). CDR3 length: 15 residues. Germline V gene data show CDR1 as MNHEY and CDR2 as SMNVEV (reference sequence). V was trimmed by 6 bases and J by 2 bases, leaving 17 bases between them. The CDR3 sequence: CASSPRRGKAYEQYF. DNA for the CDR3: TGTGCCAGCAGCCCAAGGAGGGGTAAGGCCTACGAGCAGTACTTC.

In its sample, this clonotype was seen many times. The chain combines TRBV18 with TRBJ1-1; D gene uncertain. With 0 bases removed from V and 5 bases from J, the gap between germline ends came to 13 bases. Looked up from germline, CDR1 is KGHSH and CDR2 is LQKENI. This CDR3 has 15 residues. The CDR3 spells CASSPPKATHTEAFF. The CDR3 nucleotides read TGTGCCAGCTCACCACCGAAGGCCACCCATACTGAAGCTTTCTTT.

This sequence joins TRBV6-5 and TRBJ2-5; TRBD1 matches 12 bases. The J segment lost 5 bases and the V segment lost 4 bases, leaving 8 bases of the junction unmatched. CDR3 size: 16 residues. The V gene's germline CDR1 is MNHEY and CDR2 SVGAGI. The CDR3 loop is CASSSPGQGAGETQYF. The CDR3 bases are TGTGCCAGCAGTTCTCCGGGACAGGGGGCGGGTGAGACCCAGTACTTC.

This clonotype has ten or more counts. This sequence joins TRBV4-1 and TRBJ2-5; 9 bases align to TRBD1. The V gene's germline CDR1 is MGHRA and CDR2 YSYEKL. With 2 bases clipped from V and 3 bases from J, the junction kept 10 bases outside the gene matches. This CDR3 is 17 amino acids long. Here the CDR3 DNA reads TGCGCCAGCAGCCAATGGGTTCGCACAGGGGGCGAAGAGACCCAGTACTTC. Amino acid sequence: CASSQWVRTGGEETQYF.

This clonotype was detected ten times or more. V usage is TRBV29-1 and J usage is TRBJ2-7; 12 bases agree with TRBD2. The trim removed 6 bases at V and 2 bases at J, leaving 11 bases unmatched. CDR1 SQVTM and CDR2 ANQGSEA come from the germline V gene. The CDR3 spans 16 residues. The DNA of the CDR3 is TGCAGCGTGGGGGGACTAGCGGGCAAGGCCCCCTACGAGCAGTACTTC. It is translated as CSVGGLAGKAPYEQYF.